Reported below is one T cell receptor beta chain. As yet, its antigen is unknown. The data are from a study of cytomegalovirus exposure and HLA in healthy donors. Regarding the study as a whole: Being productive about 87% or about 30% of the time was typical of most TCR beta V segments in an earlier analysis.

Germline lookup yields CDR1 MDHEN and CDR2 SYDVKM. The CDR3 loop spans 14 amino acids. V dropped 6 bases and J dropped 5 bases, with 16 bases sitting between them. In the PCR, 60 Vbeta and 13 Jbeta primers were used. Method: immunoSEQ multiplex PCR; TCRdb's copy keeps in-frame clones and lacks some. The sample consists of some 150,000 clones, 50% to 75% of them appearing once. This sequence originates from a woman aged 60 to 75 in good health and CMV-seropositive. Sequencing was done on a sample of PBMCs. The chain has TRBV28 and TRBJ1-1, with a possible D match to TRBD1 (5 bases). CDR3 residues: CASSYRHLGTEAFF. The CDR3 coding sequence is TGTGCCAGCAGCTACAGGCATCTGGGTACTGAAGCTTTCTTT.